Shown below are 18 T cell receptor beta chains from a single sample sequenced in a study of cytomegalovirus exposure and HLA in healthy donors. Produced via immunoSEQ multiplex PCR; TCRdb's table is partial and in-frame only. The sample lists roughly 150,000 clones, almost 85% occurring once. Material for sequencing was PBMCs. Every receptor here comes from a man aged 30 to 45 in good health and CMV-seropositive.

The chain uses TRBV5-4 and TRBJ1-2; 7 bases match TRBD1. Germline V lookup: CDR1 SGHNT, CDR2 YYREEE (reference sequence). CDR3 size: 13 residues. V shed 3 bases and J 14 bases; nucleotides not matched to a gene: 13. CDR3 DNA sequence: TGTGCCAGCAGCTCCCCGGGACAGCTCTTCTTGACCTTC. Protein sequence: CASSSPGQLFLTF.

This chain connects TRBV5-1 to TRBJ2-7; 8 nucleotides line up with TRBD2. There are 15 residues in the CDR3. The germline V gene has CDR1 SGHRS and CDR2 YFSETQ. Losses at the gene ends were 3 bases for V and 9 bases for J; bases not matched to a gene: 14. For the CDR3, the DNA is TGCGCCAGCAGCTCAAGCGGGAGCATCTCCTGGGGGCAGTACTTC. It specifies CASSSSGSISWGQYF.

The V gene is TRBV15, the J gene TRBJ2-1, with D maybe TRBD2 (6 bases). Germline CDR1 LNHNV, CDR2 YYDKDF (reference sequence). Trimming left V 0 bases short and J 8 bases short, with 14 bases between. The length of the CDR3 is 15 residues. CDR3: CATSRDRATGDEQFF. The CDR3 nucleotides read TGTGCCACCAGCAGAGATCGAGCTACGGGGGATGAGCAGTTCTTC.

The CDR3: CASRELTGGTGELFF. The CDR3 coding sequence is TGTGCCAGCAGGGAATTGACAGGGGGCACCGGGGAGCTGTTTTTT. The chain recombines TRBV5-6 with TRBJ2-2, with 9 bases matching TRBD1. The CDR3 covers 15 residues. Looked up from germline, CDR1 is SGHDT and CDR2 is YYEEEE. V lost 5 bases, J lost 4 bases, and 6 bases stayed unmatched. The entire variable domain, with the rest obtained from reference TRBV5-6 and TRBJ2-2, is as follows: DAGVTQSPTHLIKTRGQQVTLRCSPKSGHDTVSWYQQALGQGPQFIFQYYEEEERQRGNFPDRFSGHQFPNYSSELNVNALLLGDSALYLCASRELTGGTGELFFGEGSRLTVL.

The rearrangement links TRBV10-1 to TRBJ2-1; 10 positions match TRBD2. This CDR3 contains 15 residues. V lost 10 bases and J lost 8; bases outside the gene matches: 14. Germline V CDR1 and CDR2: WNHNN, SYGVQD (reference sequence). CDR3 in DNA: TGCGCCACCACGGGACTAGCGATTAGTGGCGATGAGCAGTTCTTC. This encodes CATTGLAISGDEQFF.

The chain employs TRBV19 and TRBJ2-1, with D possibly matching TRBD2 (6 bases). CDR3 length equals 14 residues. The ends were cut back, 4 bases at V and 9 bases at J, with 16 bases in the middle. CDR1 LNHDA and CDR2 SQIVND come from the germline V gene (reference sequence). The CDR3 protein is CASSRGGEVAEQFF. The CDR3 region has the DNA TGTGCCAGTAGTAGGGGCGGGGAGGTTGCTGAGCAGTTCTTC.

The chain employs TRBV5-1 and TRBJ1-2; D call uncertain. Germline V gene lookup returns CDR1 SGHRS and CDR2 YFSETQ. This CDR3 is built from 12 residues. The germline V and J ends were trimmed by 2 bases and 8 bases, with 10 bases remaining between them. CDR3 nucleotide sequence: TGCGCCAGCAGCTTCGACGCGGGAGGCTACACCTTC. This codes for CASSFDAGGYTF.

The rearrangement links TRBV30 to TRBJ2-3, with 8 positions matching TRBD1. The junction had 10 bases not matched to a gene; V was cut back by 8 bases and J by 3 bases. The CDR3 runs to 14 residues. The germline CDR1 and CDR2 sequences are GTSNPN and SVGIG (reference sequence). CDR3 in amino acids: CAGGTGFSTDTQYF. CDR3 coding DNA: TGTGCCGGCGGGACAGGTTTTTCAACAGATACGCAGTATTTT.

The J gene is TRBJ1-1, the V gene TRBV7-2, with D tentatively TRBD1 (6 bases). The CDR3 consists of 15 residues. Trimming pared 1 base from V and 1 base from J, leaving 10 bases between. Per germline, CDR1 SGHTA and CDR2 FQGNSA. The CDR3 DNA sequence: TGTGCCAGCAGCTTAGATGACAGGACGAACACTGAAGCTTTCTTT. The encoded protein is CASSLDDRTNTEAFF. Based on the CDR3 plus reference TRBV7-2 and TRBJ1-1, the full variable domain is GAGVSQSPSNKVTEKGKDVELRCDPISGHTALYWYRQSLGQGLEFLIYFQGNSAPDKSGLPSDRFSAERTGGSVSTLTIQRTQQEDSAVYLCASSLDDRTNTEAFFGQGTRLTVV.

V gene TRBV5-1 combines with J gene TRBJ2-3; the match to TRBD2 covers 12 bases. CDR1 is SGHRS, CDR2 YFSETQ, per germline. Trimming cost V 0 bases and J 6 bases; bases outside gene matches: 2. The CDR3 length is 15 residues. The CDR3 DNA is TGCGCCAGCAGCTTGGGACTAGCGGGGGTGGATACGCAGTATTTT. Translated: CASSLGLAGVDTQYF.

The chain uses TRBV28 and TRBJ2-7; D is perhaps TRBD1 (6 bases). CDR1 and CDR2 from the germline V gene are MDHEN and SYDVKM. The V end lost 8 bases, the J end lost 1 base, and 15 bases lay between the germline ends. The CDR3 runs 14 residues. The DNA of the CDR3 is TGTGCCAGCGGGCGGGCGGACAGTTCCTACGAGCAGTACTTC. This gives the protein CASGRADSSYEQYF. The variable domain in full, with the rest retrieved from reference TRBV28 and TRBJ2-7, is DVKVTQSSRYLVKRTGEKVFLECVQDMDHENMFWYRQDPGLGLRLIYFSYDVKMKEKGDIPEGYSVSREKKERFSLILESASTNQTSMYLCASGRADSSYEQYFGPGTRLTVT.

This chain joins TRBV15 and TRBJ2-1; D uncertain. Trimming cost V 8 bases and J 1 base, with 12 bases left between them. Germline assignment: CDR1 LNHNV and CDR2 YYDKDF (reference sequence). The CDR3 is 14 amino acids. CDR3 residues: CATDSGGSYNEQFF. DNA for the CDR3: TGTGCCACCGATTCGGGTGGGTCCTACAATGAGCAGTTCTTC.

This chain joins TRBV4-2 and TRBJ1-5; D is uncertain. The CDR3 runs 18 residues. Germline V gene sequence: CDR1 LGHNA, CDR2 YNFKEQ. Deletions cut 2 bases from V and 1 base from J, with 18 bases between. The CDR3 DNA reads TGTGCCAGCAGCCAATCTGGGGTCGGGGAAAGGAGCAATCAGCCCCAGCATTTT. Translating gives CASSQSGVGERSNQPQHF.

This chain uses TRBV14 with TRBJ2-3; perhaps TRBD2 as D (5 bases). The V and J ends lost 6 bases and 4 bases respectively, with 11 bases between them. The germline V gene has CDR1 SGHDN and CDR2 FVKESK. The CDR3 consists of 13 residues. This chain's CDR3 is CASSFQLADTQYF. The CDR3 region has the DNA TGTGCCAGCAGTTTTCAACTAGCAGATACGCAGTATTTT.

The gene calls are TRBV11-2 and TRBJ1-6; 8 bases map to TRBD1. In germline, CDR1 is SGHAT, CDR2 FQNNGV. This CDR3 region has 13 residues. Trimming removed 5 bases from V and 9 bases from J; junction bases left unmatched: 3. CDR3 protein: CASSADRGSPLHF. The CDR3 DNA is TGTGCCAGCAGCGCCGACAGGGGTTCACCCCTCCACTTT.

This chain uses TRBV5-1 with TRBJ2-1, with a weak D call TRBD2 (6 bases). The length of the CDR3 is 15 residues. V shed 0 bases and J shed 6 bases, with 13 bases lying between them. Germline V gene lookup returns CDR1 SGHRS and CDR2 YFSETQ. CDR3 in DNA: TGCGCCAGCAGCTTGGGACCGGGACTTACCAATGAGCAGTTCTTC. Protein product: CASSLGPGLTNEQFF.

CDR3 DNA: TGTGCCAGCGGGACACCTTGGGAGCAGTACTTC. Translated, it gives CASGTPWEQYF. The rearrangement links TRBV6-5 to TRBJ2-7; D might be TRBD1 (6 bases). V was shortened by 8 bases and J by 7 bases, with 12 bases between the two germline ends. Germline loops: CDR1 MNHEY, CDR2 SVGAGI. The CDR3 has 11 residues.

J is TRBJ2-7 and V is TRBV10-3; 9 nucleotides match TRBD2. J was trimmed by 0 bases and V by 7 bases; bases with no gene match: 4. Germline V gene lookup returns CDR1 ENHRY and CDR2 SYGVKD. This CDR3 spans 14 amino acids. CDR3 nucleotide sequence: TGTGCCATCACCTCGACTAGCGGCTCCTACGAGCAGTACTTC. Protein sequence: CAITSTSGSYEQYF.